The clone carrying this T cell receptor beta chain was seen ten or more times. Its cognate antigen is unknown. This entry comes from a study of breast tumors, draining lymph nodes, adjacent tissues. Study-wide points: Compared with basal-like, luminal-like tumors shared significantly more repertoire with nontumor tissue. Compared with lymph nodes, tumors were less diverse; compared with nontumor tissue, more. Findings are consistent with lymph node origin and intratumoral expansion of most tumor T cells.

One entry per CDR3 protein results from TCRdb running MiXCR on the multiplex PCR reads. The sample includes over 150,000 distinct CDR3 sequences, around a third of them seen just once. Breast cancer patients provided tissue from their axillary draining lymph nodes. This CDR3 region has 12 residues. CDR1 is SQVTM, CDR2 ANQGSEA, per germline. The germline V and J ends were trimmed by 3 bases and 4 bases, with 6 bases remaining between them. The sequenced sample consisted of axillary lymph node tissue. The receptor was derived from a female donor with breast cancer. Some clones in this sample may be carry-over from other donors' samples. The V and J genes are TRBV29-1 and TRBJ2-2; D call uncertain. The CDR3 nucleotides read TGCAGCGTTGACAGTGGCACCGGGGAGCTGTTTTTT. Translated: CSVDSGTGELFF.